This passage covers 17 T cell receptor beta chains from one sample sequenced in a study of shared clonotypes between healthy human individuals (dated by TCRdb to the early 2020s). The library came from the immunoSEQ multiplex PCR assay. Held by TCRdb, this immuneACCESS table contains in-frame sequences only and omits some clones. Under half of the omission traces to an unresolved V gene where checked; the cause of the rest is unknown. In all, the sample holds approximately 590,000 clones, and about 95% of those were seen once. The biggest ten clones account for around 0.11% of the sample. CD8 naive samples were CD45RO-negative cells positively selected for CCR7, giving a CD45RA+CCR7+ population that excluded TemRA cells. What was sequenced was naive CD8+ T cells sorted from blood. The sample's cell subset or site label is to be understood as: CD45RA+CCR7+. Receptors were obtained from a woman in her thirties in good health.

The chain employs TRBV7-9 and TRBJ1-6; no firm D call. Germline V gene lookup returns CDR1 SEHNR and CDR2 FQNEAQ (reference sequence). V was trimmed by 0 bases and J by 5 bases, leaving 8 bases between them. The CDR3 totals 15 residues. DNA for the CDR3: TGTGCCAGCAGCTTAGCTGGAGACGATAATTCACCCCTCCACTTT. Its translation is CASSLAGDDNSPLHF.

The chain employs TRBV11-2 and TRBJ2-5; TRBD2 aligns across 13 bases. The V gene's germline CDR1 is SGHAT and CDR2 FQNNGV. This CDR3 is built from 18 residues. Trimming removed 5 bases from V and 4 bases from J; junction bases left unmatched: 13. The CDR3 region has the DNA TGTGCCAGCAGCCCCCGGACTAGCGGGAGAAGGGCCGGAGAGACCCAGTACTTC. It yields the protein CASSPRTSGRRAGETQYF.

The chain is built from TRBV27 and TRBJ2-4, with 8 bases lining up with TRBD2. V lost 4 bases to trimming and J lost 0 bases; unmatched junction nucleotides: 17. CDR3 size: 20 residues. The germline CDR1 and CDR2 sequences are MNHEY and SMNVEV (reference sequence). The CDR3 bases are TGTGCCAGCAGTTCCCTCCTCGCTCTAGCGGGTTACATAGCCAAAAACATTCAGTACTTC. It specifies CASSSLLALAGYIAKNIQYF.

The chain recombines TRBV6-5 with TRBJ2-1, with D unresolved. V shed 5 bases and J shed 8 bases, with 10 bases lying between them. The CDR3 has 12 residues. Germline V gene lookup returns CDR1 MNHEY and CDR2 SVGAGI. For the CDR3, the DNA is TGTGCCAGCAGTCTAAAAGAGCATGAGCAGTTCTTC. This codes for CASSLKEHEQFF.

The chain recombines TRBV7-9 with TRBJ2-2; D is ambiguous. Germline V CDR1 and CDR2: SEHNR, FQNEAQ (reference sequence). Trimming left V 1 base short and J 7 bases short, with 16 bases between. This CDR3 has 16 residues. The DNA for the CDR3 is TGTGCCAGCAGCTTAGATATCACTGTTCGGAGCGGGGAGCTGTTTTTT. It specifies CASSLDITVRSGELFF.

The V and J genes are TRBV5-1 and TRBJ2-7, with D perhaps matching TRBD1 or TRBD2 (5 bases each). With 4 bases removed from V and 1 base from J, the gap between germline ends came to 12 bases. The CDR3 extends over 14 amino acids. Germline V gives CDR1 SGHRS, CDR2 YFSETQ. The CDR3 sequence is CASSQGPESYEQYF. CDR3 nucleotide sequence: TGCGCCAGCAGCCAGGGACCGGAATCCTACGAGCAGTACTTC.

This chain joins TRBV5-4 and TRBJ1-1; D ambiguous. V was shortened by 4 bases and J by 3 bases, with 10 bases between the two germline ends. Per the germline V gene, CDR1 is SGHNT and CDR2 is YYREEE (reference sequence). This CDR3 spans 13 amino acids. For the CDR3, the DNA is TGTGCCAGCAGCCCCCAGAGTCACACTGAAGCTTTCTTT. Protein: CASSPQSHTEAFF.

The chain joins TRBV5-5 to TRBJ1-5; 10 nucleotides match TRBD1. Losses at the gene ends were 4 bases for V and 0 bases for J; bases not matched to a gene: 10. The CDR3 is 18 residues long. Germline values: CDR1 SGHKS, CDR2 YYEKEE (reference sequence). In DNA, the CDR3 is TGTGCCAGCAGCCTAGGGGGACAGGGGTTTTATAGCAATCAGCCCCAGCATTTT. Amino acids: CASSLGGQGFYSNQPQHF.

In nucleotides, the CDR3 is TGTGCCAGTAGTATTTTACCTGGTGGCTCCTACGAGCAGTACTTC. Translation gives CASSILPGGSYEQYF. The V call is TRBV19, the J call TRBJ2-7; the D is unclear. Germline loops: CDR1 LNHDA, CDR2 SQIVND (reference sequence). Trimming took off 3 bases at V and 0 bases at J, with 12 bases between the two ends. The CDR3 is 15 amino acids.

The genes are TRBV10-3 and TRBJ1-5; perhaps TRBD1 as D (5 bases). CDR3 length: 12 residues. V lost 11 bases and J lost 1, with 9 bases in between. Germline CDR1 and CDR2: ENHRY and SYGVKD. The chain's CDR3 is CASGPSNQPQHF. CDR3 sequence (DNA): TGTGCCTCGGGACCGAGCAATCAGCCCCAGCATTTT.

This clone was observed a single time. The CDR3 loop is CASSEAGGPQHF. Here the CDR3 DNA reads TGTGCCAGCAGTGAAGCGGGGGGGCCCCAGCATTTT. V usage is TRBV6-1 and J usage is TRBJ1-5; the D gene is possibly TRBD1 (5 bases). V was pared by 0 bases and J by 9 bases, with 6 bases between. Germline V gene sequence: CDR1 MNHNS, CDR2 SASEGT. This CDR3 region has 12 residues.

The rearrangement links TRBV7-9 to TRBJ1-4; tentative D call: TRBD1 (6 bases). Germline assignment: CDR1 SEHNR and CDR2 FQNEAQ (reference sequence). The V end was cut by 6 bases, the J end by 4 bases, with 18 bases between. There are 16 residues in the CDR3. The CDR3 loop reads CASSSLQGVSNEKLFF. The CDR3 DNA sequence: TGTGCCAGCAGTTCTTTACAGGGCGTCAGTAATGAAAAACTGTTTTTT.

The genes are TRBV9 and TRBJ2-7, with D maybe TRBD2 (5 bases). The CDR3 covers 12 residues. Germline assignment: CDR1 SGDLS and CDR2 YYNGEE. V lost 0 bases and J lost 6, with 7 bases in between. The CDR3 protein is CASSVASGEQYF. CDR3 coding DNA: TGTGCCAGCAGCGTAGCGAGCGGCGAGCAGTACTTC.

This clone was seen only once. The chain combines TRBV7-9 with TRBJ2-2; tentatively, D is TRBD2 (7 bases). Germline CDR1 and CDR2: SEHNR and FQNEAQ (reference sequence). V shed 5 bases and J shed 6 bases, with 16 bases lying between them. The CDR3 spans 15 residues. This CDR3 is CASSRTEAGPGELFF. CDR3 sequence (DNA): TGTGCCAGCAGCAGGACAGAAGCGGGACCCGGGGAGCTGTTTTTT.

This clone is a singleton in its sample. This chain links TRBV28 with TRBJ2-7, with D possibly TRBD2 on 5 matching bases. Germline-derived CDR1 and CDR2 are MDHEN and SYDVKM. The ends were cut back, 6 bases at V and 2 bases at J, with 20 bases in the middle. CDR3 length: 16 amino acids. This CDR3 reads CASSTIRTGVPYEQYF. In DNA form, the CDR3 reads TGTGCCAGCAGCACAATTAGGACCGGGGTCCCCTACGAGCAGTACTTC.

The chain links TRBV25-1 to TRBJ2-7; tentatively, D is TRBD1 or TRBD2 (5 bases each). CDR1 is MGHDK and CDR2 is SYGVNS in the germline V gene. Between the trimmed V and J ends, which lost 8 bases and 2 bases, there was a span of 16 bases. This CDR3 is 14 amino acids long. The CDR3 DNA reads TGTGCCAGCTTGAATTGGGACGGAACCTACGAGCAGTACTTC. Translation: CASLNWDGTYEQYF.

The chain has TRBV9 and TRBJ2-1, with 10 nucleotides matching TRBD1. Germline loops: CDR1 SGDLS, CDR2 YYNGEE. With 3 bases clipped from V and 5 bases from J, the junction kept 5 bases outside the gene matches. The CDR3 contains 15 residues. The CDR3 DNA follows: TGTGCCAGCAGCGAGGACAGGGGGTTCGACAATGAGCAGTTCTTC. This codes for CASSEDRGFDNEQFF.